The clone carrying this T cell receptor (beta chain) was counted once. J gave up 6 bases and V 4 bases, and 9 bases lay outside the gene matches. Germline CDR1 and CDR2: SGHDT and YYEEEE. This CDR3 comprises 15 residues. This sample is drawn from a study of PD-1 blockade in classical Hodgkin lymphoma. Sequencing was performed with immunoSEQ multiplex PCR; in TCRdb, only in-frame clones are kept and a portion is missing. In the table there are 9,000 to 13,000 clones, over 70% of which are singletons. With no exception, relapse followed autologous stem cell transplantation in all patients, and brentuximab vedotin exposure varied.

The receptor was derived from a human donor with classical Hodgkin lymphoma. Source: peripheral blood mononuclear cells (PBMCs), taken at baseline. This chain links TRBV5-6 with TRBJ1-5, with 8 bases aligning to TRBD1. The CDR3 sequence is CASSRGQGGSQPQHF. In DNA form, the CDR3 reads TGTGCCAGCAGCCGCGGACAGGGAGGGAGTCAGCCCCAGCATTTT.